This record looks at one T cell receptor (beta chain) sequence and its context. Each gene name is a mouse one. The read stops 1 residue short of the end of the CDR3; the missing end is completed from the germline J gene. The V gene end was trimmed by 3 bases and the J gene end by 7 bases; junction bases not matched to a gene: 6. The germline gives CDR1 SGHSA, CDR2 FRNQAP. The CDR3 covers 14 residues. The method was immunoSEQ multiplex PCR; TCRdb's version includes in-frame clones alone and lacks a portion of them. This table holds tens of thousands of clones, around 72% found once. The data originate from a study of tissue T cells after allogeneic stem cell transplantation.

The genes are TRBV16 and TRBJ2-1; 7 bases are shared with TRBD1. The clonotype was recovered from a pool of C57BL/6 mice in good health. The material sequenced was sorted cells pooled from one or two spleens. CDR3: CASSFNRGGAEQFF. The sequenced CDR3 bases are TGTGCAAGCAGCTTCAACAGGGGAGGGGCTGAGCAGTTC.